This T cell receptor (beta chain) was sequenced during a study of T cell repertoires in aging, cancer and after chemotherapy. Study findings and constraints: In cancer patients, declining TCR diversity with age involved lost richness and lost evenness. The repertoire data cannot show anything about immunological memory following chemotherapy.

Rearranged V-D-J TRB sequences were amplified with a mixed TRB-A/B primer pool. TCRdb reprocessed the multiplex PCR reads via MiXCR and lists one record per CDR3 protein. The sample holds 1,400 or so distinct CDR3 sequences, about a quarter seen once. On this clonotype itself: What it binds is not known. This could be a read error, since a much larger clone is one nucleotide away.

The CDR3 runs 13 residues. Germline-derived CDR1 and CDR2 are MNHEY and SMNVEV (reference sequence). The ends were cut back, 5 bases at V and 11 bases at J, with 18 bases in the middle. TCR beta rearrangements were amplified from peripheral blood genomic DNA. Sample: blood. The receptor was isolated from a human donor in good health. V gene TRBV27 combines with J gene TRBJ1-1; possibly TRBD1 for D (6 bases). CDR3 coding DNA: TGTGCCAGCAGTGCTTACAGGGACTCTGCTGCTTTCTTT. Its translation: CASSAYRDSAAFF.